This TCR beta chain appears in the sequencing data of a study of blood T cell repertoires in COVID-19. CDR3 length: 16 residues. Trimming stripped 1 base from V and 0 bases from J, with 11 bases between. CDR1 SGHNT and CDR2 YYREEE come from the germline V gene (reference sequence). Profiling relied on immunoSEQ multiplex PCR, and the TCRdb table lists in-frame clones only, not all of them. This sample has some 150,000 clones; roughly 87% occur once, and the top ten carry 3.5% to 5%. The source of this sequence is a woman aged 60-75 years with active or convalescent COVID-19. The sample consisted of peripheral blood. The chain has TRBV5-4 and TRBJ1-3; D is unresolved. In DNA form, the CDR3 reads TGTGCCAGCAGCTTGACGCGGAAGAGCTCTGGAAACACCATATATTTT. It yields the protein CASSLTRKSSGNTIYF.